Described below is a single TCR beta chain sequence and its context. What it binds is not known. MiXCR, run by TCRdb on the reads, gives a single entry per CDR3 protein. The table lists several thousand distinct CDR3 sequences, about a quarter of them singletons. The sample comes from a study of type 1 regulatory T cells. About the research overall: An in vitro protocol generated T-allo10, a Tr1-enriched, alloantigen-specific CD4 T cell product.

Whole-study findings and limits: Compared with non-Tr1 cells, Tr1 cells showed a narrower TCR repertoire.

CDR1 and CDR2 (germline): MNHEY, SMNVEV (reference sequence). Trimming took 7 bases from V and 8 from J; bases not matched to a gene: 14. The CDR3 has 15 residues. The specimen was cultured type 1 regulatory T (Tr1) cells, either the whole culture or a sorted fraction (not recorded which). This receptor was identified in a human donor in good health. The rearrangement joins TRBV27 to TRBJ1-2; 9 bases match TRBD1. The CDR3 sequence: CASTTTGTGSRGYTF. The CDR3 nucleotides read TGTGCCAGCACCACCACCGGGACAGGGTCGAGGGGCTACACCTTC.